This T cell receptor (beta chain) was captured by sequencing in a study of cytomegalovirus exposure and HLA in healthy donors. Study-level points and caveats: As a later analysis revealed, the rate of TCR association differed by HLA locus, with DRB1 most and HLA-C fewest.

PCR involved 60 Vbeta and 13 Jbeta primers. Generated by immunoSEQ multiplex PCR, the TCRdb table keeps only in-frame clones and is missing some. The sample consists of about 110,000 clones, approximately 76% of them appearing once. This clone was counted a few times. What it binds is unknown. V lost 0 bases, J lost 3 bases, and 6 bases stayed unmatched. Germline CDR1 and CDR2: SGHRS and YFSETQ. The CDR3 has 16 amino acids. The clonotype was recovered from a man in his forties in good health and CMV-seronegative. Sequencing was done on a sample of PBMCs. The chain carries TRBV5-1 and TRBJ2-1; 7 bases agree with TRBD1. CDR3 coding DNA: TGCGCCAGCAGCTTGGATCCGGGACAGTACTACAATGAGCAGTTCTTC. It encodes CASSLDPGQYYNEQFF.